These 2 T cell receptor beta chains were sequenced from one sample in a study of shared clonotypes between healthy human individuals. Clones were sequenced by immunoSEQ multiplex PCR, and TCRdb holds only the in-frame ones, with some missing. The data show millions of clones, over 85% seen once. Source material: naive CD4+ T cells sorted from blood. Described subset: CD45RA+ positively selected. The receptors here all came from a man between 18 and 29 years old in good health.

V is TRBV2 and J is TRBJ2-3; 13 bases are a match to TRBD2. This CDR3 is 15 amino acids long. The V and J ends lost 5 bases and 4 bases, in that order; junction bases with no gene match: 3. Germline V gene data show CDR1 as SNHLY and CDR2 as FYNNEI. CDR3 in amino acids: CASSITSGRADTQYF. The CDR3 DNA reads TGTGCCAGCAGTATAACTAGCGGGAGGGCAGATACGCAGTATTTT.

The chain has TRBV11-2 and TRBJ2-7, with D tentatively TRBD1 (5 bases). Germline V CDR1 and CDR2: SGHAT, FQNNGV. CDR3 length equals 18 residues. The germline V and J ends were trimmed by 5 bases and 2 bases, with 25 bases remaining between them. CDR3 coding DNA: TGTGCCAGCAGCCGCGGCGAGATTGTCAGGGCCCCCGCCTACGAGCAGTACTTC. Protein sequence: CASSRGEIVRAPAYEQYF.